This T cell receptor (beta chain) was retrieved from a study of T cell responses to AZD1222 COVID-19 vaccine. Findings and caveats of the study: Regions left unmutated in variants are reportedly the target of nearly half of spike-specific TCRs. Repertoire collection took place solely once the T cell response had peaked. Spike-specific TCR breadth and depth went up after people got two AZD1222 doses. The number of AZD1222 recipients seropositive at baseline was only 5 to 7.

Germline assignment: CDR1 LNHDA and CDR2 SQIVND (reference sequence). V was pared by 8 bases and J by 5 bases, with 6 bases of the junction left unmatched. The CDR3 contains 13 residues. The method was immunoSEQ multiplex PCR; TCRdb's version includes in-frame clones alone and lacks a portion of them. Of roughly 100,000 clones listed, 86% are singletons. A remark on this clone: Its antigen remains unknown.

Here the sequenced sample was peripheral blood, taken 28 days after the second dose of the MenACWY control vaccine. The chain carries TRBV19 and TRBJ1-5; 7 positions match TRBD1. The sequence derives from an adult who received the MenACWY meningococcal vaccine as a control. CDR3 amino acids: CASHEGAYQPQHF. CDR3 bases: TGTGCCAGTCATGAGGGGGCGTATCAGCCCCAGCATTTT. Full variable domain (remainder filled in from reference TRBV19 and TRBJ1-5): DGGITQSPKYLFRKEGQNVTLSCEQNLNHDAMYWYRQDPGQGLRLIYYSQIVNDFQKGDIAEGYSVSREKKESFPLTVTSAQKNPTAFYLCASHEGAYQPQHFGDGTRLSIL.